This T cell receptor (beta chain) came from a study of T cells after yellow fever vaccination. MiXCR, applied by TCRdb to the 5' RACE reads, yields one record per CDR3 protein. Of a few hundred thousand distinct CDR3 sequences listed, less than 20% were seen once; the top ten hold around a sixth. Trimming left V 5 bases short and J 4 bases short, with 11 bases between. The CDR3 runs to 13 residues. The specimen was PBMCs, collected 5 to 6 days after the first yellow fever vaccination. This sequence was found in a man between 18 and 35 years old who received the YFV17D yellow fever vaccine. The rearrangement joins TRBV12-3 or TRBV12-4 to TRBJ1-1; D is unresolved. CDR3 DNA: TGTGCCAGCAGTCCTGCCCACAGCACTGAAGCTTTCTTT. Its protein product is CASSPAHSTEAFF.